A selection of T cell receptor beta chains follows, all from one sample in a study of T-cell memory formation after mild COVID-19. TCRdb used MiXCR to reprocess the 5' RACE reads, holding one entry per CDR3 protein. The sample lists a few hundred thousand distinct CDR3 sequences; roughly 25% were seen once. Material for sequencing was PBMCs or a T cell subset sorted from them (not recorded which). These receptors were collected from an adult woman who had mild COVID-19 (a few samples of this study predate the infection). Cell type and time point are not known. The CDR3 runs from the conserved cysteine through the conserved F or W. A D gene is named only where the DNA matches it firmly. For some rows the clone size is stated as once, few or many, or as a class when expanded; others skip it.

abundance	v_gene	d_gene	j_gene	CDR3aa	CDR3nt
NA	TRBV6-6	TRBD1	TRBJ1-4	CASGNRGANEKLFF	TGTGCCAGCGGAAACAGGGGAGCTAATGAAAAACTGTTTTTT
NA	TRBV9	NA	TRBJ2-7	CASSVEPGAREQYF	TGTGCCAGCAGCGTAGAGCCGGGGGCGAGGGAGCAGTACTTC
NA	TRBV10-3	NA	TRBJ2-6	CAISPGASGANVLTF	TGTGCCATCAGTCCCGGCGCCTCTGGGGCCAACGTCCTGACTTTC
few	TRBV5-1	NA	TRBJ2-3	CASSPEPARTDTQYF	TGCGCCAGCAGCCCGGAGCCAGCTCGCACAGATACGCAGTATTTT
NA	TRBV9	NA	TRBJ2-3	CASSVVYGDTQYF	TGTGCCAGCAGCGTAGTATACGGCGATACGCAGTATTTT
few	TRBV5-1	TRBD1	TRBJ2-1	CASSLALQGQNEQFF	TGCGCCAGCAGCTTGGCGCTACAGGGGCAGAATGAGCAGTTCTTC
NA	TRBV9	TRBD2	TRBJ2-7	CASSREAGEPYEQYF	TGTGCCAGCAGCCGTGAAGCGGGGGAACCCTACGAGCAGTACTTC
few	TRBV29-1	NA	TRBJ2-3	CSVARGGITDTQYF	TGCAGCGTGGCCAGAGGGGGAATCACAGATACGCAGTATTTT
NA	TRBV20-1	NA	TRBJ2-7	CSAEKGYEQYF	TGCAGTGCAGAGAAGGGCTACGAGCAGTACTTC
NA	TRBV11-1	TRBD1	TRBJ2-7	CASSLTQGHEQYF	TGTGCCAGCAGCCTCACACAGGGGCACGAGCAGTACTTC
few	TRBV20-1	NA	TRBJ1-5	CSARGDSYSNQPQHF	TGCAGTGCTAGAGGAGACAGCTATAGCAATCAGCCCCAGCATTTT
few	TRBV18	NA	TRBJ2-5	CASSPPGVETQYF	TGTGCCAGCTCACCACCTGGTGTCGAGACCCAGTACTTC
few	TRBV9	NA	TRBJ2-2	CASSVGTVHTGELFF	TGTGCCAGCAGCGTAGGGACAGTGCACACCGGGGAGCTGTTTTTT
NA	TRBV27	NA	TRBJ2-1	CASSLEGGPSYNEQFF	TGTGCCAGCAGTTTAGAGGGGGGCCCCTCCTACAATGAGCAGTTCTTC
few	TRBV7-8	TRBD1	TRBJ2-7	CASSSDLRDRGAF	TGTGCCAGCAGCTCGGACCTCCGGGACAGGGGGGCCTTT
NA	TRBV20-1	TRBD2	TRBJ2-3	CSARGRGLAGADTQYF	TGCAGTGCTAGAGGCAGGGGACTAGCGGGCGCAGATACGCAGTATTTT
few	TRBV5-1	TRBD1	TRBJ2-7	CASSWGTGYDEQYF	TGCGCCAGCAGCTGGGGGACAGGCTACGACGAGCAGTACTTC
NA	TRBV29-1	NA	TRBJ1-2	CSVAQGMRNYGYTF	TGCAGCGTTGCCCAGGGTATGAGGAACTATGGCTACACCTTC
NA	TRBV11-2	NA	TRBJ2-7	CASSSNRNEQYF	TGTGCCAGCAGCTCGAACAGAAACGAGCAGTACTTC
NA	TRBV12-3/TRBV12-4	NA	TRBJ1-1	CASSFGGWEAFF	TGTGCCAGCAGTTTCGGGGGGTGGGAAGCTTTCTTT
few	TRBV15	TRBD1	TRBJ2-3	CATSSNRGRADTQYF	TGTGCCACCAGCTCGAACAGGGGGCGCGCAGATACGCAGTATTTT
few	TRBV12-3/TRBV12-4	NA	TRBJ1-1	CASSLAPGVGPSNTEAFF	TGTGCCAGCAGTTTAGCCCCAGGGGTTGGACCCTCGAACACTGAAGCTTTCTTT